The entry below describes one TCR beta chain. Sequencing used immunoSEQ multiplex PCR; TCRdb keeps in-frame clones, though not all of them. This sample has roughly 700,000 clones, with 85% to 90% found just once. This specimen belongs to a study of blood T cell repertoires in COVID-19. Trimming cost V 1 base and J 7 bases, with 14 bases left between them. Germline CDR1 and CDR2: MNHNS and SASEGT. The CDR3 loop spans 15 amino acids. This receptor was taken from a woman aged 18-35 years with acute or convalescent COVID-19. Sequencing was performed on peripheral blood. The chain combines TRBV6-1 with TRBJ1-5; no reliable D call. CDR3 coding DNA: TGTGCCAGCAGTGAAGGTAGGCTAGTCGGGCAGCCCCAGCATTTT. Translating it yields CASSEGRLVGQPQHF.